This T cell receptor (beta chain) appears in the sequencing data of a study of blood T cell repertoires in COVID-19. The wider study: Sample material is recorded as cDNA or gDNA derived from T cells, B-cell-depleted T cells, or PBMCs.

Data came from immunoSEQ multiplex PCR; TCRdb stores just in-frame clones and leaves some out. The sample lists 100,000 or so clones, 84% occurring once. The V gene lost 1 base and the J gene lost 7 bases, with 14 bases spanning the gap. CDR1 LGHDT and CDR2 YNNKEL come from the germline V gene (reference sequence). There are 15 residues in the CDR3. The chain links TRBV3-1 (or the pseudogene TRBV3-2) to TRBJ1-5; possible D gene TRBD1, 5 bases. Material for sequencing was peripheral blood. The TCR sequence derives from a man between 35 and 55 years old with active or convalescent COVID-19. The CDR3 protein is CASSQGTDRGQPQHF. In nucleotides, the CDR3 is TGTGCCAGCAGCCAAGGGACGGACCGGGGGCAGCCCCAGCATTTT.